This TCR beta chain was sequenced for a study of post-analysis software for immune sequencing data (dated by TCRdb to the mid-2010s). For the wider study: Relapsing-remitting, secondary progressive and progressive-relapsing multiple sclerosis were recorded as disease courses, and subtype annotation was lacking for some patients. A subset of samples was prepared in parallel using single-end sample barcoding, then pooled and co-amplified after Illumina adapter ligation. The patient repertoires were compared against fewer than twelve previously published healthy control repertoires obtained from donors aged roughly 6 to 28 years.

Summary of the overall study and its limitations: Normalized Chao1 diversity was significantly lower in multiple sclerosis patients than controls, suggesting substantial peripheral T-cell clonal expansion. The control group was slightly older than the multiple sclerosis patient group. Strong co-clustering of samples prepared in the same batch was shown by direct clustering with F measure, prompting a batch-effect correction.

To demonstrate the VDJtools post-analysis software, TCR beta repertoires were profiled from the peripheral blood of roughly 14 young patients with multiple sclerosis. The multiple sclerosis patients were children and adolescents ranging in age from about 6 to 17 years. This clonotype appeared a few times. Its target antigen remains unknown. No much larger clone is present one base from it, and per-base qualities are unavailable. The library was prepared using PCR. Sequencing relied on an Illumina HiSeq 2500. Unique molecular identifiers were incorporated into TCR beta cDNA libraries to reduce PCR and sequencing biases. About 500,000 cDNA molecules were obtained for every 1 to 10 million input T cells, so each molecule roughly corresponded to one T cell. The patient libraries were prepared and sequenced with the same protocol used for the earlier healthy control dataset. Samples belonging to the same batch were prepared together, multiplexed and sequenced on a shared HiSeq lane. The study's processing was this. MIGEC handled the raw barcoded reads, throwing out single-read molecular identifier groups before consensus assembly and CDR3 extraction. VDJtools was used for post-analysis of the clonotype tables, and diversity was normalized by down-sampling every dataset to the size of the smallest sample. In repertoire overlap clustering, CDR3 amino acid sequences, but not nucleotide sequences, were matched to correct batch-related cross-sample contamination. Starting from the raw public reads, TCRdb applied fastp trimming at Q25, assembled clones with MiXCR and retained in-frame beta chains. Each entry merges the rows of one CDR3 protein and shows their most common DNA and genes. The V and J calls come from TCRdb's annotation, not from the publication. The sample contains approximately 660,000 distinct CDR3 sequences, over 45% of them found a single time. Of the sample, around 11% falls within the top ten clones.

Sequenced material: blood. This clonotype originated in a girl aged 2-10 years with multiple sclerosis.

The CDR3 reads CSAKGLASYQETQYF. The DNA is TGCAGTGCAAAGGGACTAGCGTCTTACCAAGAGACCCAGTACTTC. The V and J segments used are TRBV20-1 and TRBJ2-5; a stretch of 10 junction bases matches TRBD2. The germline V gene (reference sequence) supplies CDR1 DFQATT and CDR2 SNEGSKA. The junction shows trimming of 6 bases on V and 0 bases on J, and the gene matches do not reach 7 bases of it. The cysteine opens and the phenylalanine closes a CDR3 of 15 amino acids. The CDR3 DNA has 45 bases and is translated from base 1.